A selection of T cell receptor beta chains follows, all from one sample in a study of CD8 T cells in Susac syndrome. Via MiXCR, TCRdb re-called the immunoSEQ multiplex PCR reads, giving one row per CDR3 protein. The sample shows a few hundred thousand distinct CDR3 sequences, about 85% of them seen only once. The sequenced sample consisted of CD8+ T cells from PBMCs. The receptors here all came from a human donor with multiple sclerosis. CDR3s include the opening cysteine and the closing phenylalanine or tryptophan. The D gene is left open where the match is weak. The size of a clone is reported for some rows only, either as once, few or many, or as a class for expanded clones.

v_call: TRBV11-2; d_call: NA; clone_size: NA; j_call: TRBJ2-5; cdr3_nt: TGTGCCAGCAGCTTTTTTTCTAACCAGGAGACCCAGTACTTC; cdr3_aa: CASSFFSNQETQYF
v_call: TRBV7-9; d_call: NA; clone_size: NA; j_call: TRBJ1-1; cdr3_nt: TGTGCCAGCAGCTTAGTGGGACAAGACACTGAAGCTTTCTTT; cdr3_aa: CASSLVGQDTEAFF
v_call: TRBV19; d_call: NA; clone_size: NA; j_call: TRBJ2-7; cdr3_nt: TGTGCCAGTAGTATTCGGGTGGGGTCCGAGCAGTACTTC; cdr3_aa: CASSIRVGSEQYF
v_call: TRBV19; d_call: NA; clone_size: NA; j_call: TRBJ2-7; cdr3_nt: TGTGCCAGTAGTTTCGCAGGTTTCTCCTACGAGCAGTACTTC; cdr3_aa: CASSFAGFSYEQYF
v_call: TRBV5-1; d_call: NA; clone_size: few; j_call: TRBJ2-6; cdr3_nt: TGCGCCAGCAGCTTCACCCCTGGGGCCAACGTCCTGACTTTC; cdr3_aa: CASSFTPGANVLTF
v_call: TRBV4-1; d_call: NA; clone_size: NA; j_call: TRBJ2-6; cdr3_nt: TGCGCCAGCAGCCTTGGGGATGGGGCCAACGTCCTGACTTTC; cdr3_aa: CASSLGDGANVLTF
v_call: TRBV5-6; d_call: NA; clone_size: NA; j_call: TRBJ2-7; cdr3_nt: TGTGCCAGCAGCTTGAAGTCCCTAGCGCGTTCCTACGAGCAGTACTTC; cdr3_aa: CASSLKSLARSYEQYF
v_call: TRBV11-2; d_call: TRBD1; clone_size: NA; j_call: TRBJ2-5; cdr3_nt: TGTGCCAGCAGCCCGGGGACAGACCTTTTCCAAGAGACCCAGTACTTC; cdr3_aa: CASSPGTDLFQETQYF
v_call: TRBV7-2; d_call: TRBD2; clone_size: NA; j_call: TRBJ2-1; cdr3_nt: TGTGCCAGCAGCTTTAGGACTAGCGGGGATGAGCAGTTCTTC; cdr3_aa: CASSFRTSGDEQFF
v_call: TRBV7-9; d_call: TRBD1; clone_size: NA; j_call: TRBJ2-7; cdr3_nt: TGTGCCAGCAGCCTAGGACAGGTTAAGTCCTTC; cdr3_aa: CASSLGQVKSF
v_call: TRBV5-6; d_call: NA; clone_size: NA; j_call: TRBJ2-1; cdr3_nt: TGTGCCAGCAGCTTGGAGACCCCAGAGCAGTTCTTC; cdr3_aa: CASSLETPEQFF
v_call: TRBV11-2; d_call: NA; clone_size: NA; j_call: TRBJ1-1; cdr3_nt: TGTGCCAGCAGCTTAGATGTCGGGCCAGCTTTCTTT; cdr3_aa: CASSLDVGPAFF
v_call: TRBV20-1; d_call: NA; clone_size: NA; j_call: TRBJ1-6; cdr3_nt: TGCAGTGCTTTCCCGCTCGGACAGTATTATTCACCCCTCCACTTT; cdr3_aa: CSAFPLGQYYSPLHF
v_call: TRBV10-1; d_call: TRBD2; clone_size: NA; j_call: TRBJ2-3; cdr3_nt: TGCGCCAGCAGTGATGGAGCTAGCGGGATTAGCACAGATACGCAGTATTTT; cdr3_aa: CASSDGASGISTDTQYF
v_call: TRBV20-1; d_call: NA; clone_size: NA; j_call: TRBJ2-5; cdr3_nt: TGCAGTGCTAGAGATTTGAACAGGCACCTCGAGACCCAGTACTTC; cdr3_aa: CSARDLNRHLETQYF
v_call: TRBV12-3/TRBV12-4; d_call: TRBD1; clone_size: NA; j_call: TRBJ2-2; cdr3_nt: TGTGCCAGCAGCCGGACAGGGGTTACCGGGGAGCTGTTTTTT; cdr3_aa: CASSRTGVTGELFF
v_call: TRBV14; d_call: TRBD1; clone_size: once; j_call: TRBJ1-1; cdr3_nt: TGTGCCAGCAGCCAAGATCTCGGGACAGGTTCTTGGGACACTGAAGCTTTCTTT; cdr3_aa: CASSQDLGTGSWDTEAFF
v_call: TRBV5-4; d_call: NA; clone_size: NA; j_call: TRBJ1-1; cdr3_nt: TGTGCCAGCAGCTTTGAGGGGTCAGACACTGAAGCTTTCTTT; cdr3_aa: CASSFEGSDTEAFF
v_call: TRBV4-1; d_call: NA; clone_size: NA; j_call: TRBJ1-1; cdr3_nt: TGCGCCAGCAGCCACGAGGTGAACACTGAAGCTTTCTTT; cdr3_aa: CASSHEVNTEAFF
v_call: TRBV25-1; d_call: NA; clone_size: NA; j_call: TRBJ2-7; cdr3_nt: TGTGCCAGCAGTGGGGAGACACCCCTAAACCCCTACGAGCAGTACTTC; cdr3_aa: CASSGETPLNPYEQYF
v_call: TRBV7-8; d_call: NA; clone_size: NA; j_call: TRBJ1-1; cdr3_nt: TGTGCCAGCAGCTTAGATAGGATCTCCTCGGACACTGAAGCTTTCTTT; cdr3_aa: CASSLDRISSDTEAFF
v_call: TRBV29-1; d_call: NA; clone_size: NA; j_call: TRBJ1-2; cdr3_nt: TGCAGCGTTCAGACAGGTCTGGATGGCTACACCTTC; cdr3_aa: CSVQTGLDGYTF
v_call: TRBV5-6; d_call: NA; clone_size: NA; j_call: TRBJ1-5; cdr3_nt: TGTGCCAGCAGCTTGGCGCAGGCGAGCAATCAGCCCCAGCATTTT; cdr3_aa: CASSLAQASNQPQHF
v_call: TRBV9; d_call: TRBD2; clone_size: NA; j_call: TRBJ2-3; cdr3_nt: TGTGCCAGCAGCGTAGCCGGACTAGCAGGGACAGATACGCAGTATTTT; cdr3_aa: CASSVAGLAGTDTQYF
v_call: TRBV20-1; d_call: NA; clone_size: NA; j_call: TRBJ2-2; cdr3_nt: TGCAGTGCTAGAGGCGAGAACACCGGGGAGCTGTTTTTT; cdr3_aa: CSARGENTGELFF
v_call: TRBV29-1; d_call: NA; clone_size: NA; j_call: TRBJ2-2; cdr3_nt: TGCAGCGTTTTCCAACGGGACTCAAACACCGGGGAGCTGTTTTTT; cdr3_aa: CSVFQRDSNTGELFF
v_call: TRBV20-1; d_call: NA; clone_size: NA; j_call: TRBJ1-2; cdr3_nt: TGCAGTGCGGGATGGGACGGACAGAATGGCTACACCTTC; cdr3_aa: CSAGWDGQNGYTF
v_call: TRBV30; d_call: NA; clone_size: NA; j_call: TRBJ2-2; cdr3_nt: TGTGCCTGGAGTGTACGATTCCAGCCAAGGCACACCGGGGAGCTGTTTTTT; cdr3_aa: CAWSVRFQPRHTGELFF
v_call: TRBV5-6; d_call: NA; clone_size: NA; j_call: TRBJ1-4; cdr3_nt: TGTGCCAGCAGCTTGGCACAGGCAACTAATGAAAAACTGTTTTTT; cdr3_aa: CASSLAQATNEKLFF
v_call: TRBV27; d_call: TRBD2; clone_size: NA; j_call: TRBJ2-1; cdr3_nt: TGTGCCAGCACCACCTTTAGAGCGGGACCGAACAATGAGCAGTTCTTC; cdr3_aa: CASTTFRAGPNNEQFF
v_call: TRBV4-1; d_call: NA; clone_size: NA; j_call: TRBJ2-1; cdr3_nt: TGCGCCAGCAGCTCCTTGGATCAGCTATTCAATGAGCAGTTCTTC; cdr3_aa: CASSSLDQLFNEQFF
v_call: TRBV6-1; d_call: NA; clone_size: few; j_call: TRBJ2-7; cdr3_nt: TGTGCCAGCAGTGAAGCGGAGGGTAGAGGAAGTTTCTACGAGCAGTACTTT; cdr3_aa: CASSEAEGRGSFYEQYF
v_call: TRBV14; d_call: NA; clone_size: NA; j_call: TRBJ2-3; cdr3_nt: TGTGCCAGCAGCCAGCGGGGCCGAACGCAGTATTTT; cdr3_aa: CASSQRGRTQYF
v_call: TRBV29-1; d_call: NA; clone_size: NA; j_call: TRBJ2-1; cdr3_nt: TGCAGCGTTGGCGAGCTAGGCTCCTACAATGAGCAGTTCTTC; cdr3_aa: CSVGELGSYNEQFF
v_call: TRBV30; d_call: NA; clone_size: NA; j_call: TRBJ1-1; cdr3_nt: TGTGCCTGGAGTGTATTTAGCGGCACTGAAGCTTTCTTT; cdr3_aa: CAWSVFSGTEAFF
v_call: TRBV27; d_call: TRBD2; clone_size: NA; j_call: TRBJ2-1; cdr3_nt: TGTGCCAGCAGTTTCCCACACCTTCTTAGCGGGGGATACAATGAGCAGTTCTTC; cdr3_aa: CASSFPHLLSGGYNEQFF
v_call: TRBV7-6; d_call: TRBD2; clone_size: NA; j_call: TRBJ2-1; cdr3_nt: TGTGCCAGCAGCTCAGGAGTAGGAAGGCGGGAGAGGAATGAGCAGTTCTTC; cdr3_aa: CASSSGVGRRERNEQFF
v_call: TRBV4-1; d_call: TRBD1; clone_size: NA; j_call: TRBJ2-1; cdr3_nt: TGCGCCAGCAGCCAAGATCGGACGACAGGGGGGCAGTTCTTC; cdr3_aa: CASSQDRTTGGQFF
v_call: TRBV5-4; d_call: TRBD2; clone_size: NA; j_call: TRBJ2-7; cdr3_nt: TGTGCCAGCAGCTTCCTAGCGGGGGGCGAGCAGTACTTC; cdr3_aa: CASSFLAGGEQYF
v_call: TRBV5-6; d_call: TRBD1; clone_size: NA; j_call: TRBJ1-6; cdr3_nt: TGTGCCAGCAGCTACAGGGGAAATCTCTATAATTCACCCCTCCACTTT; cdr3_aa: CASSYRGNLYNSPLHF
v_call: TRBV27; d_call: NA; clone_size: few; j_call: TRBJ1-1; cdr3_nt: TGTGCCAGTTCCCGGGGCCTTAACACTGAAGCTTTCTTT; cdr3_aa: CASSRGLNTEAFF
v_call: TRBV3-1; d_call: NA; clone_size: once; j_call: TRBJ2-3; cdr3_nt: TGTGCCAGCAGCCAAGATTACCGAGCGGAGACCACAGATACGCAGTATTTT; cdr3_aa: CASSQDYRAETTDTQYF
v_call: TRBV4-1; d_call: TRBD1; clone_size: NA; j_call: TRBJ1-2; cdr3_nt: TGCGCCAGCAGCCCCCGGGACAGCTATAACTATGGCTACACCTTC; cdr3_aa: CASSPRDSYNYGYTF
v_call: TRBV4-2; d_call: TRBD2; clone_size: NA; j_call: TRBJ2-7; cdr3_nt: TGTGCCAGCAGCCAAGAGTACGGGACTAGACTCGAGCAGTACTTC; cdr3_aa: CASSQEYGTRLEQYF
v_call: TRBV4-1; d_call: NA; clone_size: NA; j_call: TRBJ1-4; cdr3_nt: TGCGCCAGCAGCCAAGGGGGGCGAGGGAATGAAAAACTGTTTTTT; cdr3_aa: CASSQGGRGNEKLFF
v_call: TRBV7-9; d_call: NA; clone_size: NA; j_call: TRBJ2-2; cdr3_nt: TGTGCCAGCAGCCCGTTAACAGGATCCACCGGGGAGCTGTTTTTT; cdr3_aa: CASSPLTGSTGELFF
v_call: TRBV2; d_call: TRBD2; clone_size: NA; j_call: TRBJ2-1; cdr3_nt: TGTGCCAGTCGGGACGGGAGGGACTCCTACAATGAGCAGTTCTTC; cdr3_aa: CASRDGRDSYNEQFF
v_call: TRBV29-1; d_call: TRBD1; clone_size: NA; j_call: TRBJ1-1; cdr3_nt: TGCAGCGTTGACGGACAGGGGGCAGGGGAAGCTTTCTTT; cdr3_aa: CSVDGQGAGEAFF
v_call: TRBV11-2; d_call: NA; clone_size: NA; j_call: TRBJ2-7; cdr3_nt: TGTGCCAGCAGCTTAGTCCCTAGTAACGAGCAGTACTTC; cdr3_aa: CASSLVPSNEQYF
v_call: TRBV6-6; d_call: TRBD1; clone_size: few; j_call: TRBJ1-1; cdr3_nt: TGTGCCAGCAGTTACGGACAGGGGATGAACACTGAAGCTTTCTTT; cdr3_aa: CASSYGQGMNTEAFF
v_call: TRBV6-5; d_call: TRBD2; clone_size: NA; j_call: TRBJ2-7; cdr3_nt: TGTGCCAGCAGTTACTCGGGCGGGGGGGTCCACGAGCAGTACTTC; cdr3_aa: CASSYSGGGVHEQYF
v_call: TRBV6-1; d_call: NA; clone_size: NA; j_call: TRBJ2-3; cdr3_nt: TGTGCCAGCAGCACCGGGACCGTCAGCACAGATACGCAGTATTTT; cdr3_aa: CASSTGTVSTDTQYF
v_call: TRBV12-3/TRBV12-4; d_call: NA; clone_size: NA; j_call: TRBJ2-5; cdr3_nt: TGTGCCAGCAGTTTCGCGTCCGAAGAGACCCAGTACTTC; cdr3_aa: CASSFASEETQYF
v_call: TRBV6-6; d_call: NA; clone_size: NA; j_call: TRBJ1-2; cdr3_nt: TGTGCCAGCAGTTACTCGGTACCGACTAACTATGGCTACACCTTC; cdr3_aa: CASSYSVPTNYGYTF
v_call: TRBV7-9; d_call: TRBD1; clone_size: few; j_call: TRBJ2-7; cdr3_nt: TGTGCCAGCAGCGCCCCCGGGACAGGGAACGAGCAGTACTTC; cdr3_aa: CASSAPGTGNEQYF
v_call: TRBV5-1; d_call: TRBD2; clone_size: NA; j_call: TRBJ2-2; cdr3_nt: TGCGCCAGCACGCCCGGGCTAGCGGGGGAGAACACCGGGGAGCTGTTTTTT; cdr3_aa: CASTPGLAGENTGELFF
v_call: TRBV11-2; d_call: NA; clone_size: NA; j_call: TRBJ2-2; cdr3_nt: TGTGCCAGCCAGGGGGACTTCAACACCGGGGAGCTGTTTTTT; cdr3_aa: CASQGDFNTGELFF
v_call: TRBV27; d_call: NA; clone_size: NA; j_call: TRBJ1-2; cdr3_nt: TGTGCCAGCAGTCCCCGAGGGGGGGCGCAAGGCTACACCTTC; cdr3_aa: CASSPRGGAQGYTF
v_call: TRBV4-1; d_call: NA; clone_size: NA; j_call: TRBJ2-7; cdr3_nt: TGCGCCAGCAGCCAAGTCCCAGGGGACCTCTACGAGCAGTACTTC; cdr3_aa: CASSQVPGDLYEQYF